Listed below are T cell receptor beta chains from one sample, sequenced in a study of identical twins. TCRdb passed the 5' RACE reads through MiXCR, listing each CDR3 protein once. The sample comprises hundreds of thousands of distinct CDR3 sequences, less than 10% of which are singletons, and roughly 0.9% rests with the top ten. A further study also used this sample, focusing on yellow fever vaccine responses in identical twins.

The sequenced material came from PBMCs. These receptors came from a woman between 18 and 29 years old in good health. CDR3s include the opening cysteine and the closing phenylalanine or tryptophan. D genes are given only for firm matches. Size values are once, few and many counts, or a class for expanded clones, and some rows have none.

CDR3 protein: CASSFGVPNTEAFF
CDR3 DNA: TGTGCCAGCAGTTTTGGGGTCCCGAACACTGAAGCTTTCTTT
J gene: TRBJ1-1
clone size: many
V gene: TRBV28
D gene: .
CDR3 length: 14

CDR3 protein: CASSGGGLRNPKNIQYF
CDR3 DNA: TGTGCCAGCAGCGGAGGGGGACTTCGGAACCCAAAAAACATTCAGTACTTC
J gene: TRBJ2-4
clone size: .
V gene: TRBV25-1
D gene: .
CDR3 length: 17

CDR3 protein: CASGRLASTDTQYF
CDR3 DNA: TGTGCCAGCGGCAGACTAGCGAGCACAGATACGCAGTATTTT
J gene: TRBJ2-3
clone size: few
V gene: TRBV2
D gene: TRBD2
CDR3 length: 14

CDR3 protein: CSANPDHNSPLHF
CDR3 DNA: TGCAGTGCTAATCCAGATCATAATTCACCCCTCCACTTT
J gene: TRBJ1-6
clone size: many
V gene: TRBV20-1
D gene: .
CDR3 length: 13

CDR3 protein: CASSFLSGGGQETQYF
CDR3 DNA: TGTGCCAGCAGTTTTTTGTCCGGCGGGGGACAAGAGACCCAGTACTTC
J gene: TRBJ2-5
clone size: .
V gene: TRBV28
D gene: TRBD2
CDR3 length: 16

CDR3 protein: CASRPGLAGQETQYF
CDR3 DNA: TGTGCCAGCAGACCGGGACTAGCGGGGCAAGAGACCCAGTACTTC
J gene: TRBJ2-5
clone size: few
V gene: TRBV6-2/TRBV6-3
D gene: TRBD2
CDR3 length: 15

CDR3 protein: CASTLRRGYSEQYF
CDR3 DNA: TGCGCCAGCACTCTGAGAAGGGGATATTCCGAGCAGTACTTC
J gene: TRBJ2-7
clone size: few
V gene: TRBV5-1
D gene: .
CDR3 length: 14

CDR3 protein: CASSATGQGFDGAEAFF
CDR3 DNA: TGTGCCAGCAGCGCAACGGGACAGGGGTTTGATGGTGCTGAAGCTTTCTTT
J gene: TRBJ1-1
clone size: .
V gene: TRBV9
D gene: TRBD1
CDR3 length: 17

CDR3 protein: CASSRQGTPSYEQYF
CDR3 DNA: TGTGCCAGCAGCCGACAGGGGACTCCCTCCTACGAGCAGTACTTC
J gene: TRBJ2-7
clone size: few
V gene: TRBV9
D gene: TRBD1
CDR3 length: 15

CDR3 protein: CASSLSTLSDTQYF
CDR3 DNA: TGCGCCAGCAGCTTGAGCACGCTCTCAGATACGCAGTATTTT
J gene: TRBJ2-3
clone size: .
V gene: TRBV5-1
D gene: .
CDR3 length: 14

CDR3 protein: CASSSRDARGYEQFF
CDR3 DNA: TGTGCCAGCAGCTCCCGGGATGCCCGGGGATATGAGCAGTTCTTC
J gene: TRBJ2-1
clone size: few
V gene: TRBV11-3
D gene: .
CDR3 length: 15

CDR3 protein: CASSQDRAISYEQYF
CDR3 DNA: TGTGCCAGCAGCCAAGACAGAGCGATCTCCTACGAGCAGTACTTC
J gene: TRBJ2-7
clone size: few
V gene: TRBV3-1
D gene: .
CDR3 length: 15

CDR3 protein: CASSFGLAGEIVF
CDR3 DNA: TGTGCCAGCAGTTTCGGGCTAGCGGGAGAAATCGTCTTC
J gene: TRBJ2-1
clone size: many
V gene: TRBV12-3/TRBV12-4
D gene: TRBD2
CDR3 length: 13

CDR3 protein: CSARVTGTGRDTEAFF
CDR3 DNA: TGCAGTGCTAGAGTGACCGGGACAGGGAGGGACACTGAAGCTTTCTTT
J gene: TRBJ1-1
clone size: many
V gene: TRBV20-1
D gene: TRBD1
CDR3 length: 16

CDR3 protein: CASSLGAAGNTIYF
CDR3 DNA: TGCGCCAGCAGCCTTGGGGCAGCTGGAAACACCATATATTTT
J gene: TRBJ1-3
clone size: many
V gene: TRBV5-1
D gene: .
CDR3 length: 14

CDR3 protein: CASSLIKGQPEQFF
CDR3 DNA: TGTGCCAGCAGTTTAATCAAGGGGCAACCTGAGCAGTTCTTC
J gene: TRBJ2-1
clone size: many
V gene: TRBV12-3/TRBV12-4
D gene: .
CDR3 length: 14

CDR3 protein: CATKRPGGTDTQYF
CDR3 DNA: TGTGCCACCAAAAGGCCAGGGGGCACAGATACGCAGTATTTT
J gene: TRBJ2-3
clone size: few
V gene: TRBV10-3
D gene: .
CDR3 length: 14

CDR3 protein: CSARGGGGRTEQYF
CDR3 DNA: TGCAGTGCTAGAGGGGGGGGCGGGAGGACCGAGCAGTACTTC
J gene: TRBJ2-7
clone size: .
V gene: TRBV20-1
D gene: TRBD2
CDR3 length: 14

CDR3 protein: CASRFAGTGEGKSLYNEQFF
CDR3 DNA: TGTGCCAGCAGATTCGCCGGGACAGGGGAGGGGAAAAGTCTCTACAATGAGCAGTTCTTC
J gene: TRBJ2-1
clone size: .
V gene: TRBV14
D gene: TRBD1
CDR3 length: 20

CDR3 protein: CASSRENEKLFF
CDR3 DNA: TGTGCCAGCAGTAGGGAGAATGAAAAACTGTTTTTT
J gene: TRBJ1-4
clone size: .
V gene: TRBV11-2
D gene: .
CDR3 length: 12

CDR3 protein: CSARVRANEQFF
CDR3 DNA: TGCAGTGCTAGAGTCCGAGCGAATGAGCAGTTCTTC
J gene: TRBJ2-1
clone size: few
V gene: TRBV20-1
D gene: .
CDR3 length: 12

CDR3 protein: CASSFQGAQEQYF
CDR3 DNA: TGTGCCAGCAGCTTTCAGGGGGCACAGGAGCAGTACTTC
J gene: TRBJ2-7
clone size: few
V gene: TRBV7-6
D gene: TRBD1
CDR3 length: 13

CDR3 protein: CATSGLSDGYTF
CDR3 DNA: TGTGCCACCTCCGGGTTAAGCGATGGCTACACCTTC
J gene: TRBJ1-2
clone size: .
V gene: TRBV28
D gene: .
CDR3 length: 12

CDR3 protein: CASSLIPGGSTDTQYF
CDR3 DNA: TGTGCCAGCAGCTTAATTCCGGGGGGGAGCACAGATACGCAGTATTTT
J gene: TRBJ2-3
clone size: few
V gene: TRBV7-3
D gene: TRBD2
CDR3 length: 16

CDR3 protein: CASSSRLLGLDRSTDTQYF
CDR3 DNA: TGTGCCAGCTCATCCAGATTACTGGGTCTGGACAGGAGCACAGATACGCAGTATTTT
J gene: TRBJ2-3
clone size: few
V gene: TRBV18
D gene: TRBD1
CDR3 length: 19